Shown below are 6 T cell receptor beta chains from a single sample sequenced in a study of cytomegalovirus exposure and HLA in healthy donors (dated by TCRdb to about 2017). The library was obtained by the immunoSEQ multiplex PCR assay. For the multiplex PCR, a mixture combining 60 forward primers for TCR Vbeta segments and 13 reverse primers for TCR Jbeta segments was used. This is the immuneACCESS table as TCRdb keeps it, with only in-frame sequences that have V and J called. A part of the clones is gone; compared with another copy, unresolved V genes explain less than half, and the rest is unexplained. This sample lists 200,000 to 300,000 clones; roughly 81% were detected once. Together, the top ten hold 0.24% of the sample. The sequenced sample was PBMCs. The receptors shown here come from a girl aged 2-10 years in good health and CMV-seronegative.

This clone was recorded a few times. The CDR3 sequence: CASSRRGSDNSPLHF. CDR3 DNA: TGCGCCAGCAGCCGCCGTGGCAGCGATAATTCACCCCTCCACTTT. The chain has TRBV4-1 and TRBJ1-6, with D uncertain. CDR1 is MGHRA, CDR2 YSYEKL, per germline. V was shortened by 4 bases and J by 5 bases, with 12 bases between the two germline ends. This CDR3 is built from 15 residues.

This clone was recorded only once. The rearrangement links TRBV6-1 to TRBJ1-6; the match to TRBD1 covers 12 bases. V was clipped by 4 bases and J by 9 bases; unmatched bases: 4. Germline-derived CDR1 and CDR2 are MNHNS and SASEGT. The CDR3 has 15 residues. The CDR3 nucleotides read TGTGCCAGCAGTGCACCGGGACAGGGGGCTTCACCCCTCCACTTT. This translates into CASSAPGQGASPLHF.

Of note for this clone: A junction end diverges from the germline sequence, so it may reflect a read error. The gene calls are TRBV27 and TRBJ1-3, with D maybe TRBD1 (5 bases). This CDR3 has 10 amino acids. The germline V gene encodes CDR1 MNHEY and CDR2 SMNVEV (reference sequence). This chain's CDR3 is CATQAYRLHF. The CDR3 bases are TGTGCCACACAGGCGTACAGGTTACATTTT.

Here the CDR3 DNA reads TGTGCCAGCAGCCTGGGTCTTAGCGGGAATCCCTACGAGCAGTACTTC. Its translation is CASSLGLSGNPYEQYF. V usage is TRBV5-4 and J usage is TRBJ2-7; 8 nucleotides match TRBD2. With 4 bases clipped from V and 2 bases from J, the junction kept 11 bases outside the gene matches. Germline CDR1 and CDR2: SGHNT and YYREEE (reference sequence). This CDR3 has 16 amino acids. The variable domain in full, completed from reference TRBV5-4 and TRBJ2-7, reads ETGVTQSPTHLIKTRGQQVTLRCSSQSGHNTVSWYQQALGQGPQFIFQYYREEENGRGNFPPRFSGLQFPNYSSELNVNALELDDSALYLCASSLGLSGNPYEQYFGPGTRLTVT.

The chain recombines TRBV30 with TRBJ1-4, with D uncertain. CDR1 GTSNPN and CDR2 SVGIG come from the germline V gene (reference sequence). Trimming cost V 2 bases and J 8 bases, with 12 bases left between them. This CDR3 comprises 13 residues. CDR3 residues: CAWSFGVEEKLFF. The CDR3 nucleotides read TGTGCCTGGAGTTTCGGGGTCGAAGAAAAACTGTTTTTT.

This clone was picked up one time. The rearrangement uses TRBV13 and TRBJ1-5; D gene ambiguous. CDR1 is PRHDT and CDR2 is FYEKMQ in the germline V gene (reference sequence). The CDR3 has 13 residues. Trimming took 0 bases from V and 7 from J, leaving 7 bases between them. The CDR3 coding sequence is TGTGCCAGCAGCTTAGGCATGGGCCAGCCCCAGCATTTT. Amino acid sequence: CASSLGMGQPQHF. Based on the CDR3 plus reference TRBV13 and TRBJ1-5, the full variable domain is AAGVIQSPRHLIKEKRETATLKCYPIPRHDTVYWYQQGPGQDPQFLISFYEKMQSDKGSIPDRFSAQQFSDYHSELNMSSLELGDSALYFCASSLGMGQPQHFGDGTRLSIL.